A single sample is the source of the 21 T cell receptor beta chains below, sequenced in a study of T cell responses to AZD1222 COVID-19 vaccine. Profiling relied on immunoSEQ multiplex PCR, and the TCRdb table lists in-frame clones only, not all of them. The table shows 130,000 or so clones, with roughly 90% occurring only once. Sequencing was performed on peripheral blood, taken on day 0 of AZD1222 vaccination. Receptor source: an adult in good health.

The CDR3 bases are TGTGCCAGCAGCCAAGGTCTCGGGGGGGTGGGTTCACCCCTCCACTTT. It codes for CASSQGLGGVGSPLHF. The V and J genes are TRBV4-2 and TRBJ1-6; D possibly corresponds to TRBD1 (5 bases). The CDR3 totals 16 residues. Trimming removed 1 base from V and 9 bases from J, with 16 bases in between. Germline CDR1 LGHNA, CDR2 YNFKEQ.

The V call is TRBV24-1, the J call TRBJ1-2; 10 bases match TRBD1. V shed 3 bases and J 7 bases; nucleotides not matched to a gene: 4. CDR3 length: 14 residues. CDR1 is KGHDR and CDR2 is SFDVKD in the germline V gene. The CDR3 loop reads CATSDQGQGFGYTF. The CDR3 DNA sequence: TGTGCCACCAGTGATCAGGGACAGGGGTTTGGCTACACCTTC.

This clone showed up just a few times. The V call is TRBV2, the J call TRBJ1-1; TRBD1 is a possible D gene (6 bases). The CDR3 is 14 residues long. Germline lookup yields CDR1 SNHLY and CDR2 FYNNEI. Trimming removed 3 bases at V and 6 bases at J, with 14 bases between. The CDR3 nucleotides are TGTGCCAGCAGTGATCTCCGGGACACCTCTGAAGCTTTCTTT. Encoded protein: CASSDLRDTSEAFF.

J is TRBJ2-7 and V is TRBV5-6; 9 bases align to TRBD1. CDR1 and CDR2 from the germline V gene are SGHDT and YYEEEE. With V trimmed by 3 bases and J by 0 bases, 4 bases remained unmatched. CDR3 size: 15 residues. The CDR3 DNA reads TGTGCCAGCAGCTCCCGGGACAGGGTCTCCTACGAGCAGTACTTC. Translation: CASSSRDRVSYEQYF.

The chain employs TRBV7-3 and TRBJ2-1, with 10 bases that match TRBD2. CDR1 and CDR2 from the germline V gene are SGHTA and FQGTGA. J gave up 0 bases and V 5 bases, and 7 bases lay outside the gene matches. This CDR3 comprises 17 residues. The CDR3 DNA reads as TGTGCCAGCAGCCCTGGACTAGCGGTCGTCTCCTACAATGAGCAGTTCTTC. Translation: CASSPGLAVVSYNEQFF.

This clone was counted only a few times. This CDR3 reads CASSYHGTSGRAEQYF. CDR3 DNA: TGTGCCAGCAGTTACCACGGGACTAGCGGGAGGGCCGAGCAGTACTTC. The chain joins TRBV6-5 to TRBJ2-7, with TRBD2 identical over 16 bases. This CDR3 is built from 16 residues. Trimming cost V 2 bases and J 6 bases; bases outside gene matches: 4. Germline values: CDR1 MNHEY, CDR2 SVGAGI.

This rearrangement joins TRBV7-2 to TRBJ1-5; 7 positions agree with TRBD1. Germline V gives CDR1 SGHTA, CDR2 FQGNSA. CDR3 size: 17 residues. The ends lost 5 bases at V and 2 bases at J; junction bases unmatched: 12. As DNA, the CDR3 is TGTGCCAGCAGCCCGTCCTTAGGGGGCATCGGCAATCAGCCCCAGCATTTT. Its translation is CASSPSLGGIGNQPQHF.

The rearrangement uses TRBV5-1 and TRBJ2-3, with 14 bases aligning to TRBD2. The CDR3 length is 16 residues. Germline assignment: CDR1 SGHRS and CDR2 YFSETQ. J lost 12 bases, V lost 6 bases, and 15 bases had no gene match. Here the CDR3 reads CASTLSPGLAGVGQYF. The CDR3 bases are TGCGCCAGCACCTTATCTCCGGGACTAGCGGGAGTAGGACAGTATTTT.

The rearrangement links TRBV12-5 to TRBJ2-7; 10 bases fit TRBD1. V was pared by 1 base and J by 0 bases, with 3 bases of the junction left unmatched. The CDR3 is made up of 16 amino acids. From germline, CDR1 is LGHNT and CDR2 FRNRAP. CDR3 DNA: TGTGCTAGTGGTTTGGGGGGACAGGGGATCTCCTACGAGCAGTACTTC. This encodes CASGLGGQGISYEQYF.

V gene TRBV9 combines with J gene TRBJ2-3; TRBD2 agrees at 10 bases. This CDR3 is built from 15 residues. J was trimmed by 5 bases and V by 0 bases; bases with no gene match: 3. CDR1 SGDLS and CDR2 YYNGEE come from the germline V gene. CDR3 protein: CASSVAASGGDTQYF. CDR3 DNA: TGTGCCAGCAGCGTAGCAGCTAGCGGGGGAGATACGCAGTATTTT.

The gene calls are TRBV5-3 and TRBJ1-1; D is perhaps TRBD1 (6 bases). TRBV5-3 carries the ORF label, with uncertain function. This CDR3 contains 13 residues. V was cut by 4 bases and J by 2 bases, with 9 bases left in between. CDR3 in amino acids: CARSRQVNTEAFF. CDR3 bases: TGTGCCAGAAGCCGACAGGTAAACACTGAAGCTTTCTTT.

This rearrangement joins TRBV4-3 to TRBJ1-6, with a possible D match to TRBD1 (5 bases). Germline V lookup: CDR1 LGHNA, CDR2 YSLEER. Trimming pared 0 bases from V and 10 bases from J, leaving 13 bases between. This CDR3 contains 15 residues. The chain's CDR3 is CASSQDRADRSPLHF. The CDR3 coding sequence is TGCGCCAGCAGCCAAGACAGGGCGGATCGATCACCCCTCCACTTT.

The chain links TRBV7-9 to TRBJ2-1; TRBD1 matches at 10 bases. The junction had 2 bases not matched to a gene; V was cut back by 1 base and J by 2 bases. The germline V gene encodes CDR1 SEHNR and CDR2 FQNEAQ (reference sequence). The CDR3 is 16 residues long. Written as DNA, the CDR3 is TGTGCCAGCAGCTTAGAGGGGACAGGGGCCTACAATGAGCAGTTCTTC. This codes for CASSLEGTGAYNEQFF.

This CDR3 reads CASSTSAYEQYF. In DNA form, the CDR3 reads TGCGCCAGCAGCACTAGCGCCTACGAGCAGTACTTC. The gene calls are TRBV5-1 and TRBJ2-7, with 7 bases fitting TRBD2. CDR3 length equals 12 residues. The germline V gene encodes CDR1 SGHRS and CDR2 YFSETQ. V was clipped by 4 bases and J by 2 bases; unmatched bases: 0.

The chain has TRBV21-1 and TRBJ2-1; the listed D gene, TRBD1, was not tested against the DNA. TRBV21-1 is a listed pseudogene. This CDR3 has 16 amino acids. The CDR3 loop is CASSKDRASPYNEQFF. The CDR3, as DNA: TGTGCCAGCAGCAAAGACAGGGCAAGTCCCTACAATGAGCAGTTCTTC.

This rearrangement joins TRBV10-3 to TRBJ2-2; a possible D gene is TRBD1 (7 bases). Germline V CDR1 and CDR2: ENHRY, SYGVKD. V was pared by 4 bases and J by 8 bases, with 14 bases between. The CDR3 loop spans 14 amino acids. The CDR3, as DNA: TGTGCCATCAGTGGCACAGGGGCGGGAGGGGAGCTGTTTTTT. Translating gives CAISGTGAGGELFF.

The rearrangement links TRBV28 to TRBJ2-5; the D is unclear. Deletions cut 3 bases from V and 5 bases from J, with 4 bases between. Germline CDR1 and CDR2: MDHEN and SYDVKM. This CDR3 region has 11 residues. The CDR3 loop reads CASSLRETQYF. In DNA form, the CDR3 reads TGTGCCAGCAGTTTGCGGGAGACCCAGTACTTC.

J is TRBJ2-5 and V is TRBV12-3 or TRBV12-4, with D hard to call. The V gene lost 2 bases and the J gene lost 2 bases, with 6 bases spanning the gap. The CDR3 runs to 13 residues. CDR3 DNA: TGTGCCAGCAGTTTAACAAAACAAGAGACCCAGTACTTC. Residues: CASSLTKQETQYF.

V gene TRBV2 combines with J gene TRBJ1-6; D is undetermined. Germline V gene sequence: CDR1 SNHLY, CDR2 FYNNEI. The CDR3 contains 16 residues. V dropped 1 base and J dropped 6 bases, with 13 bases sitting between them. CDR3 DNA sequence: TGTGCCAGCAGTGAAGGGCCCCAAATTTTTAATTCACCCCTCCACTTT. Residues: CASSEGPQIFNSPLHF.

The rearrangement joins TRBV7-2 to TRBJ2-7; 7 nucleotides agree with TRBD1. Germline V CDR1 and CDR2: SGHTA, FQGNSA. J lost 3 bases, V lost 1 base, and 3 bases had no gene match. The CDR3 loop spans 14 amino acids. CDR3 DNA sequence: TGTGCCAGCAGCTTAGGACAGGGCCGCTACGAGCAGTACTTC. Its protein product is CASSLGQGRYEQYF.

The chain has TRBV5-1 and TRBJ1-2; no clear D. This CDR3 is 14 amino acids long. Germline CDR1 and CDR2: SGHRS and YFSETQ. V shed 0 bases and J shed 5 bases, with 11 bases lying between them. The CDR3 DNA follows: TGCGCCAGCAGCTTGGAGAGTTCCCAATATGGCTACACCTTC. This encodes CASSLESSQYGYTF. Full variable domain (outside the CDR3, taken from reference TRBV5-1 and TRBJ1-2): KAGVTQTPRYLIKTRGQQVTLSCSPISGHRSVSWYQQTPGQGLQFLFEYFSETQRNKGNFPGRFSGRQFSNSRSEMNVSTLELGDSALYLCASSLESSQYGYTFGSGTRLTVV.